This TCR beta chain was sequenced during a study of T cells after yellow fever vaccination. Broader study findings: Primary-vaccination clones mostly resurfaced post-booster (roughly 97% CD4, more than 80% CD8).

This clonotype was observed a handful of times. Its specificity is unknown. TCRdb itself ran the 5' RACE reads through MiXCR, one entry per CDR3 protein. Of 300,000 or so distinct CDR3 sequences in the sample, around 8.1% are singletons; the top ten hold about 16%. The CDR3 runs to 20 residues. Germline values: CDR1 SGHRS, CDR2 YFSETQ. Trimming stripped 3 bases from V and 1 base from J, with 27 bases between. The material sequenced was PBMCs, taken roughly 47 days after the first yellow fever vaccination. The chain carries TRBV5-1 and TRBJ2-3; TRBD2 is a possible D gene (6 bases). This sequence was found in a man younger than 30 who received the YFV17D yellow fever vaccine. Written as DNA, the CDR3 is TGCGCCAGCAGCTGGGCACCTTCATCTTCGGGAGCTTTCCGCACAGATACGCAGTATTTT. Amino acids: CASSWAPSSSGAFRTDTQYF.